Each of the 30 T cell receptor beta chains below was sequenced from the same sample in a study of cytomegalovirus exposure and HLA in healthy donors. Both 60 Vbeta primers and 13 Jbeta primers went into the PCR. TCRdb's copy holds only in-frame clones and misses some; the assay was immunoSEQ multiplex PCR. The sample holds about 220,000 clones, about 74% seen once. What was sequenced was PBMCs. These receptor sequences come from a woman in her 30s in good health and CMV-seronegative.

This clone was counted a few times. The chain has TRBV27 and TRBJ2-1, with TRBD2 matching 9 bases. Germline CDR1 reads MNHEY; CDR2 reads SMNVEV (reference sequence). V was pared by 6 bases and J by 1 base, with 4 bases of the junction left unmatched. This CDR3 has 15 amino acids. CDR3 nucleotides: TGTGCCAGCAGCCGCGGGGGGGGATCCTACAATGAGCAGTTCTTC. Amino acids: CASSRGGGSYNEQFF.

The chain is built from TRBV6-1 and TRBJ2-3; 10 nucleotides agree with TRBD2. The CDR3 consists of 15 residues. The V segment lost 4 bases and the J segment 2 bases; nucleotides outside the gene matches: 3. Germline values: CDR1 MNHNS, CDR2 SASEGT. Here the CDR3 reads CASSVGLAVTDTQYF. In DNA, the CDR3 is TGTGCCAGCAGTGTTGGACTAGCGGTCACAGATACGCAGTATTTT.

Here the CDR3 DNA reads TGTGCCAGCAGCTTACGGCGGGGATCAGAGACCCAGTACTTC. This codes for CASSLRRGSETQYF. V usage is TRBV7-2 and J usage is TRBJ2-5; tentatively, D is TRBD2 (6 bases). This CDR3 has 14 residues. Germline V gene lookup returns CDR1 SGHTA and CDR2 FQGNSA. V was shortened by 2 bases and J by 4 bases, with 11 bases between the two germline ends.

The chain uses TRBV13 and TRBJ1-1, with 8 bases that match TRBD1. Trimming at V came to 2 bases and at J to 7 bases, leaving 21 bases not matched to a gene. The CDR3 contains 19 residues. Germline values: CDR1 PRHDT, CDR2 FYEKMQ (reference sequence). For the CDR3, the DNA is TGTGCCAGCAGCTTACACATTTCGCAGGGGGCGCAAAAGGAGGGTGAAGCTTTCTTT. Amino acid sequence: CASSLHISQGAQKEGEAFF.

The CDR3 spells CASSLTGGSEAFF. The CDR3 nucleotides read TGTGCCAGCAGCTTAACAGGGGGCTCAGAAGCTTTCTTT. The J gene is TRBJ1-1, the V gene TRBV7-3; 7 nucleotides line up with TRBD1. With V trimmed by 0 bases and J by 8 bases, 3 bases remained unmatched. The CDR3 has 13 amino acids. Germline V gives CDR1 SGHTA, CDR2 FQGTGA.

The gene calls are TRBV6-1 and TRBJ1-1; 8 bases line up with TRBD1. The CDR3 totals 14 residues. Germline loops: CDR1 MNHNS, CDR2 SASEGT. With 6 bases clipped from V and 4 bases from J, the junction kept 7 bases outside the gene matches. The CDR3 is CASRNPTGGTEAFF. In DNA, the CDR3 is TGTGCCAGCAGAAATCCTACAGGGGGCACTGAAGCTTTCTTT.

The V and J genes are TRBV5-6 and TRBJ2-7; possible D gene TRBD1, 6 bases. CDR3 length: 13 amino acids. V was shortened by 3 bases and J by 2 bases, with 9 bases between the two germline ends. The germline CDR1 and CDR2 sequences are SGHDT and YYEEEE. The CDR3 nucleotides read TGTGCCAGCAGCTCAGGGACACCCTACGAGCAGTACTTC. Its translation is CASSSGTPYEQYF.

The rearrangement uses TRBV6-1 and TRBJ2-2; 9 bases line up with TRBD1. The CDR3 sequence is 16 residues long. CDR1 and CDR2 from the germline V gene are MNHNS and SASEGT. The V gene end was trimmed by 3 bases and the J gene end by 5 bases; junction bases not matched to a gene: 7. The CDR3 DNA reads TGTGCCAGCAGTGAGACCGGGACAGGGACTACCGGGGAGCTGTTTTTT. Protein product: CASSETGTGTTGELFF.

The J gene is TRBJ1-2, the V gene TRBV4-1, with TRBD1 matching over 8 bases. The V segment lost 4 bases and the J segment 13 bases; nucleotides outside the gene matches: 17. The CDR3 has 15 amino acids. CDR1 is MGHRA, CDR2 YSYEKL, per germline. The CDR3 nucleotides are TGCGCCAGCAGCCTGAAGACGGGACAGGTCTATGTTGGCACCTTC. Its protein product is CASSLKTGQVYVGTF.

This sequence joins TRBV6-1 and TRBJ2-3; 8 positions match TRBD2. This CDR3 contains 15 residues. The junction had 8 bases not matched to a gene; V was cut back by 7 bases and J by 2 bases. The V gene's germline CDR1 is MNHNS and CDR2 SASEGT. CDR3 nucleotides: TGTGCCAGCACTCAGACTAGCGATTACACAGATACGCAGTATTTT. Encoded protein: CASTQTSDYTDTQYF.

V is TRBV6-1 and J is TRBJ2-7, with TRBD1 identical over 9 bases. Losses at the gene ends were 7 bases for V and 3 bases for J; bases not matched to a gene: 10. This CDR3 has 15 residues. Germline values: CDR1 MNHNS, CDR2 SASEGT. This chain's CDR3 is CASNSMGQGVYEQYF. As DNA, the CDR3 is TGTGCCAGCAATTCAATGGGACAGGGTGTCTACGAGCAGTACTTC.

The chain carries TRBV5-6 and TRBJ2-3; D call uncertain. This CDR3 comprises 14 residues. Trimming took off 2 bases at V and 3 bases at J, with 10 bases between the two ends. Per the germline V gene, CDR1 is SGHDT and CDR2 is YYEEEE. The CDR3 DNA sequence: TGTGCCAGCAGCTTATCAGCGTTGACAGATACGCAGTATTTT. It translates to CASSLSALTDTQYF.

The rearrangement links TRBV10-3 to TRBJ2-2; TRBD2 is a possible D gene (5 bases). Deletions cut 3 bases from V and 6 bases from J, with 8 bases between. The germline V gene has CDR1 ENHRY and CDR2 SYGVKD. The CDR3 contains 13 residues. CDR3 sequence: CAISELVPGELFF. Here the CDR3 DNA reads TGTGCCATCAGTGAACTAGTCCCCGGGGAGCTGTTTTTT.

This rearrangement joins TRBV12-2 to TRBJ1-5; TRBD1 is taken as the D call from the table, unchecked against the DNA. TRBV12-2 is assigned pseudogene status. The length of the CDR3 is 18 residues. The CDR3 DNA is TGTGCAAATCGCTTAAAGCAGGTCAACAGGTGGCGCAATCAGCCCCAGCATTTT. Translated: CANRLKQVNRWRNQPQHF.

In this sample, this clone turned up once. Written as DNA, the CDR3 is TGTGCCAGCTCATCGCTCGGGAGGGCATCTCACAATGAGCAGTTCTTC. The encoded protein is CASSSLGRASHNEQFF. The V gene is TRBV18, the J gene TRBJ2-1; the match to TRBD2 covers 8 bases. There are 16 residues in the CDR3. Trimming at V came to 5 bases and at J to 5 bases, leaving 11 bases not matched to a gene. Germline CDR1 reads KGHSH; CDR2 reads LQKENI.

The rearrangement joins TRBV6-6 to TRBJ1-1; 9 nucleotides match TRBD1. CDR1 MNHNY and CDR2 SVGAGI come from the germline V gene (reference sequence). V trimming: 6 bases; J trimming: 4 bases; junction bases outside the gene matches: 9. The CDR3 covers 15 residues. The CDR3 DNA reads TGTGCCAGCAGGGGACAGGGCGGGGTGGGCACTGAAGCTTTCTTT. It translates to CASRGQGGVGTEAFF.

This clone was seen more than once but under ten times. The V call is TRBV29-1, the J call TRBJ1-1, with D perhaps TRBD1 (5 bases). The CDR3 length is 15 residues. In germline, CDR1 is SQVTM, CDR2 ANQGSEA. The V and J ends lost 7 bases and 1 base respectively, with 19 bases between them. The CDR3 loop is CSASRLLTANTEAFF. CDR3 DNA sequence: TGCAGCGCCAGTCGTCTCCTGACAGCGAACACTGAAGCTTTCTTT.

This clone was recorded a few times. The rearrangement links TRBV4-1 to TRBJ1-4; D ambiguous. Looked up from germline, CDR1 is MGHRA and CDR2 is YSYEKL. V lost 6 bases and J 12 bases, leaving 20 bases between the germline ends. The CDR3 contains 14 residues. In nucleotides, the CDR3 is TGCGCCAGCAGGGAAAGCAGCGGTAGGGTGGAACTGTTTTTT. This translates into CASRESSGRVELFF.

V gene TRBV9 combines with J gene TRBJ1-1; tentative D call: TRBD1 (5 bases). V lost 3 bases to trimming and J lost 0 bases, with 9 bases between them. The CDR3 is 14 amino acids. Looked up from germline, CDR1 is SGDLS and CDR2 is YYNGEE. The DNA of the CDR3 is TGTGCCAGCAGCGCGGGGGGTTTGAACACTGAAGCTTTCTTT. Its translation is CASSAGGLNTEAFF.

The chain combines TRBV5-6 with TRBJ2-3; 8 bases are a match to TRBD1. V shed 4 bases and J 5 bases; nucleotides not matched to a gene: 6. Germline V lookup: CDR1 SGHDT, CDR2 YYEEEE. This CDR3 is 14 amino acids long. In DNA, the CDR3 is TGTGCCAGCAGCCGGGGACAGGCTATAGATACGCAGTATTTT. It is translated as CASSRGQAIDTQYF.

This clone was recorded a few times. The rearrangement uses TRBV6-1 and TRBJ1-3; a weak D match, TRBD1 (6 bases). The CDR3 has 15 amino acids. V was pared by 3 bases and J by 4 bases, with 13 bases between. The germline V gene encodes CDR1 MNHNS and CDR2 SASEGT. The CDR3 region is CASSEGGLGGNTIYF. In DNA form, the CDR3 reads TGTGCCAGCAGTGAGGGGGGGCTTGGGGGAAACACCATATATTTT.

J is TRBJ2-7 and V is TRBV6-1; D is uncertain. CDR3 length equals 13 residues. Germline values: CDR1 MNHNS, CDR2 SASEGT. The germline V and J ends were trimmed by 7 bases and 6 bases, with 16 bases remaining between them. CDR3 protein: CASTLTPVGEQYF. The CDR3 nucleotides are TGTGCCAGCACACTAACCCCCGTTGGCGAGCAGTACTTC.

The rearrangement links TRBV9 to TRBJ1-1; TRBD1 might be the D (6 bases). V shed 4 bases and J shed 1 base, with 14 bases lying between them. Germline V CDR1 and CDR2: SGDLS, YYNGEE. The CDR3 runs to 15 residues. The CDR3 DNA sequence: TGTGCCAGCAGCACCCGTGGGGGCAGGAACACTGAAGCTTTCTTT. Its protein product is CASSTRGGRNTEAFF.

As to this clone: The junction departs from the called germline gene at one end, perhaps through a read error. This chain uses TRBV7-9 with TRBJ2-7; 7 bases align to TRBD1. CDR1 SEHNR and CDR2 FQNEAQ come from the germline V gene (reference sequence). The CDR3 sequence is 17 residues long. In DNA form, the CDR3 reads TGTTCCAGCAGCTCATCTACCGGGACAGATCCCTACTACGAGCAGTACTTC. Its protein product is CSSSSSTGTDPYYEQYF.

The genes are TRBV6-1 and TRBJ2-7, with a weak D call TRBD2 (6 bases). Germline V lookup: CDR1 MNHNS, CDR2 SASEGT. V was pared by 4 bases and J by 0 bases, with 16 bases between. CDR3 length equals 16 residues. CDR3 sequence reads: CASSGVWRDGSYEQYF. The CDR3 DNA reads TGTGCCAGCAGTGGGGTGTGGCGGGACGGCTCCTACGAGCAGTACTTC.

The CDR3 nucleotides read TGTGCCAGTAGTACGCTGACAGGGGCCTATAATTCACCCCTCCACTTT. This codes for CASSTLTGAYNSPLHF. V and J are TRBV19 and TRBJ1-6; 8 positions match TRBD1. Germline V lookup: CDR1 LNHDA, CDR2 SQIVND (reference sequence). V dropped 4 bases and J dropped 2; count of bases not matched to a gene: 4. The CDR3 runs 16 residues.

This clone was observed once. V usage is TRBV6-5 and J usage is TRBJ2-5, with no clear D. V was trimmed by 7 bases and J by 5 bases, leaving 11 bases between them. The CDR3 is made up of 12 amino acids. Looked up from germline, CDR1 is MNHEY and CDR2 is SVGAGI. The CDR3 sequence: CASKVRGETQYF. DNA of the CDR3: TGTGCCAGCAAAGTACGAGGCGAGACCCAGTACTTC.

The chain recombines TRBV21-1 with TRBJ1-5; TRBD1, the D gene given by the table, was not confirmed from the DNA. TRBV21-1 is described as a pseudogene. The CDR3 is 16 amino acids. CDR3 nucleotides: TGTGCCAGCAGCAAAGATAGGGGAAGGGGCAATCAGCCCCAGCATTTT. This encodes CASSKDRGRGNQPQHF.

In the case of this clone: Given a much more abundant clone one base away, this may be a read error. The J gene is TRBJ1-1, the V gene TRBV6-5; D may be TRBD1 (5 bases). This CDR3 has 15 amino acids. The V end was cut by 2 bases, the J end by 4 bases, with 14 bases between. Germline values: CDR1 MNHEY, CDR2 SVGAGI. CDR3 bases: TGTGCCAGCAGTTACCCCCCAGGGCAAGGCACTGAAGCTTTCTTT. Translation: CASSYPPGQGTEAFF.

The genes are TRBV15 and TRBJ1-2, with a tentative D call TRBD1 (5 bases). The V gene lost 4 bases and the J gene lost 8 bases, with 20 bases spanning the gap. CDR1 and CDR2 from the germline V gene are LNHNV and YYDKDF (reference sequence). The CDR3 sequence is 15 residues long. The CDR3 DNA reads TGTGCCACCAGCATGGGAGGGGTAGGTCTGGGAGGCTACACCTTC. Its protein product is CATSMGGVGLGGYTF.